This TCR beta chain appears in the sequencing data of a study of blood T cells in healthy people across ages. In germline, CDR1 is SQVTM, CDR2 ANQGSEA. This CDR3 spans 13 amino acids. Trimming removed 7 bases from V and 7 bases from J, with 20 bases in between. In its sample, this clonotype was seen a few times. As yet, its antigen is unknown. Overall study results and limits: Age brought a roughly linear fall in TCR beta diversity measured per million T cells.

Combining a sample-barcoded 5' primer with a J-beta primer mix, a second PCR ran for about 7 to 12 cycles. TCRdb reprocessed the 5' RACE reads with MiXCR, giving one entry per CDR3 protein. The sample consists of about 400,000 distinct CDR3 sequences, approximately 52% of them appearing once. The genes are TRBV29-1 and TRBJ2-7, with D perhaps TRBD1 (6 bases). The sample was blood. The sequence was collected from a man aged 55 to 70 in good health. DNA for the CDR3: TGCAGCGCTAGGACAGCGAGCTACGTGGAGCAGTACTTC. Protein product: CSARTASYVEQYF.